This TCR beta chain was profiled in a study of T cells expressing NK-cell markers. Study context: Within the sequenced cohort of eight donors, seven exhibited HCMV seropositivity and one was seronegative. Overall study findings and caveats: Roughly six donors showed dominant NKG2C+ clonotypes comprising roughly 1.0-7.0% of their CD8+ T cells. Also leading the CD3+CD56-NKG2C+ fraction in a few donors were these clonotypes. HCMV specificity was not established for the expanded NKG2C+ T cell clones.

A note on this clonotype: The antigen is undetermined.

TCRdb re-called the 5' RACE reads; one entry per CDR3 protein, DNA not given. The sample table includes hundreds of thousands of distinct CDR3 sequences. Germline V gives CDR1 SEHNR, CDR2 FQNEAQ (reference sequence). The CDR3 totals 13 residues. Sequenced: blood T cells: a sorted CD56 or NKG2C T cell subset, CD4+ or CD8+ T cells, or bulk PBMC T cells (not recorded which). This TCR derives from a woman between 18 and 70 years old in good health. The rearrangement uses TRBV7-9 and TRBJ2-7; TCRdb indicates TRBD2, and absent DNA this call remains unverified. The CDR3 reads CASSLRQVDRAHF. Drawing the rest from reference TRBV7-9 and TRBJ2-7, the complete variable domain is DTGVSQNPRHKITKRGQNVTFRCDPISEHNRLYWYRQTLGQGPEFLTYFQNEAQLEKSRLLSDRFSAERPKGSFSTLEIQRTEQGDSAMYLCASSLRQVDRAHFGPGTRLTVT.